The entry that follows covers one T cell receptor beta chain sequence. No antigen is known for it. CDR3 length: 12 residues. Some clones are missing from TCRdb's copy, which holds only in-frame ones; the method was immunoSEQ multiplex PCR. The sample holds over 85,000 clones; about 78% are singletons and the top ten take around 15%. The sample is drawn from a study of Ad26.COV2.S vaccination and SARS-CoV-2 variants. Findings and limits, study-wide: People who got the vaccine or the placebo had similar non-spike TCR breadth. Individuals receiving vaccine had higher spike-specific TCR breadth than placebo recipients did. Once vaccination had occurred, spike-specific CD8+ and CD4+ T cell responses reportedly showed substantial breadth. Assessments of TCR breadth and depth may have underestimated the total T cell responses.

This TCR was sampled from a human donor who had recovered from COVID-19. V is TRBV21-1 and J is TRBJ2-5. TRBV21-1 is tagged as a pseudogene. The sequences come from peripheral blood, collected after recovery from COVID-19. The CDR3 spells CASSKSGETQYF. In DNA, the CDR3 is TGTGCCAGCAGCAAAAGTGGGGAGACCCAGTACTTC.